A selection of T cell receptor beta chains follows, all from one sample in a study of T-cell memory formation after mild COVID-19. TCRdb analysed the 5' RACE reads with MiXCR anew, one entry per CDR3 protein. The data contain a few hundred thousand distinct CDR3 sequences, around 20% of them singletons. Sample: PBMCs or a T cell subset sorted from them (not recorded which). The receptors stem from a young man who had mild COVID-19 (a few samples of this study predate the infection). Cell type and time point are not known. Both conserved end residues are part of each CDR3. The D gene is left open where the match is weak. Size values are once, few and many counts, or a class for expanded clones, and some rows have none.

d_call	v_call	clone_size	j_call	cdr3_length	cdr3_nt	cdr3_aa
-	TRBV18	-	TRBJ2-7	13	TGTGCCAGCTCTCCCGGACCCAGGGATAAGCAGTACTTC	CASSPGPRDKQYF
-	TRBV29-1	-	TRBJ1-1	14	TGCAGCGTTGAAGGCCCGGGACGGAACACTGAAGCTTTCTTT	CSVEGPGRNTEAFF
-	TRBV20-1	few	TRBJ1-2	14	TGCACTGTTAATTATAACAGTGGGTCAAGTGGCTACACCTTC	CTVNYNSGSSGYTF
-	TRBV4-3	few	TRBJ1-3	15	TGCGCCAGCAGCCTCGGACCGGGTGGTGGAAACACCATATATTTT	CASSLGPGGGNTIYF
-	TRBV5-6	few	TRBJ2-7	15	TGTGCCAGCAGCCGTTCAGGGAGTGATCCCTACGAGCAGTACTTC	CASSRSGSDPYEQYF
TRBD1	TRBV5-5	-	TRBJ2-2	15	TGTGCCAGCAGCTTGGGAGGGACAGGGGCCGGGGAGCTGTTTTTT	CASSLGGTGAGELFF
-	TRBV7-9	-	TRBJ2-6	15	TGTGCCAGCAGCTCAACAAGCTCTGGGGCCAACGTCCTGACTTTC	CASSSTSSGANVLTF
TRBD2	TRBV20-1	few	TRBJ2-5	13	TGCAGTGCGAAAGCGGGGGGGCCGGAGACCCAGTACTTC	CSAKAGGPETQYF
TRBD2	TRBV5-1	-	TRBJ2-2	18	TGCGCCAGCAGCCCCGGACTAGCGGGGGGAGCTGGGACCGGGGAGCTGTTTTTT	CASSPGLAGGAGTGELFF
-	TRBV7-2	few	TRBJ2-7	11	TGTGCCAGCAGCGCGAGGTTTCTCGACCGATTC	CASSARFLDRF
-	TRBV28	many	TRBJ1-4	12	TGTGCCAGCAGTTCGTCACATCGGAAACTGTTTTTT	CASSSSHRKLFF
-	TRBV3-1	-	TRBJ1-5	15	TGTGCCAGCAGCCAGGGGCATGATAGCAATCAGCCCCAGCATTTT	CASSQGHDSNQPQHF
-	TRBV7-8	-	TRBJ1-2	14	TGTGCCAGCAGCCCCGCGGAAGAGACGGGTGGCTACACCTTC	CASSPAEETGGYTF
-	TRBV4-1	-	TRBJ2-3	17	TGCGCCAGCAGCCAAGACTGGACAGCCGCTAGCACAGATACGCAGTATTTT	CASSQDWTAASTDTQYF
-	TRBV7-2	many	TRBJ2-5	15	TGTGCCAGCAGCTTAATGGGGGGCCTAAAAGAGACCCAGTACTTC	CASSLMGGLKETQYF
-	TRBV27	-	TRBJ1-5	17	TGTGCCAGCAGTTTAACGGTGGGCTGGGGGGAAAATCAGCCCCAGCATTTT	CASSLTVGWGENQPQHF
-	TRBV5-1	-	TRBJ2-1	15	TGCGCCAGCAGCTCCGGGACACGAATTTACAATGAGCAGTTCTTC	CASSSGTRIYNEQFF
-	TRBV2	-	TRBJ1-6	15	TGTGCCAGCAGGGACTACAGGGACCGGGGTTCACCCCTCCACTTT	CASRDYRDRGSPLHF
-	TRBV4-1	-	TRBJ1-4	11	TGCGCCAGCAGCCAAGATTGGGTGCTGTTTTTT	CASSQDWVLFF
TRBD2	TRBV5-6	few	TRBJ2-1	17	TGTGCCAGCAGCTCTCGGGGACTAGCGTACTCCTACAATGAGCAGTTCTTC	CASSSRGLAYSYNEQFF
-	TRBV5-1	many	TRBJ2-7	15	TGCGCCAGCAGCTTAGGACCGGCAAGCTCCTACGAGCAGTACTTC	CASSLGPASSYEQYF
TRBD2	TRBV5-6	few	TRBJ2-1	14	TGTGCCAGCAGCTCCGGACTAGCGCTCTATGAGCAGTTCTTC	CASSSGLALYEQFF
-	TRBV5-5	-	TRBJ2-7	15	TGTGCCAGCACCAAACAGGGCGGGAGCTCCTACGAGCAGTACTTC	CASTKQGGSSYEQYF
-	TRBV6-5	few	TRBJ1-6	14	TGTGCCAGCAGTGCCCCCGGGTACGGGGTACCCCTCCACTTT	CASSAPGYGVPLHF
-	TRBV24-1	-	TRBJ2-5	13	TGTGCCACCAGTGATTCTGGAATGGAGACCCAGTACTTC	CATSDSGMETQYF
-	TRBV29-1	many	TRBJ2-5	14	TGCAGCGTTGGGTCTGTGGGTCCGCAAGAGACCCAGTACTTC	CSVGSVGPQETQYF
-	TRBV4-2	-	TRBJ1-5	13	TGTGCCAGCAGCCAAGTACTTGGCCAGCCCCAGCATTTT	CASSQVLGQPQHF
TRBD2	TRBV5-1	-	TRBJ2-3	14	TGCGCCAGCGCACTGGGCGGGGGGTCAGATACGCAGTATTTT	CASALGGGSDTQYF
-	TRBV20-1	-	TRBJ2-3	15	TGCAGTGCCAAGAGACCAGCGGCAGGCACAGATACGCAGTATTTT	CSAKRPAAGTDTQYF
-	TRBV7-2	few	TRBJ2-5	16	TGTGCCAGCAGCTTATCTGGGGGCTGGTCCACAGAGACCCAGTACTTC	CASSLSGGWSTETQYF
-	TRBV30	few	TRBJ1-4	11	TGTGCCTGGAGTGGACTTGAAAAACTGTTTTTT	CAWSGLEKLFF
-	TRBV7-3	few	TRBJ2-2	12	TGTGCCAGCAGCCCGAGTGGTGAGGAGCTGTTTTTT	CASSPSGEELFF
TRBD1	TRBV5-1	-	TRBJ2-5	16	TGCGCCAGCAGCCCCAACCCGGGACAGGCACAAGAGACCCAGTACTTC	CASSPNPGQAQETQYF
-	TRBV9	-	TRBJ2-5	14	TGTGCCAGCAGCGTAGTATCTCAAGGAGAGACCCAGTACTTC	CASSVVSQGETQYF
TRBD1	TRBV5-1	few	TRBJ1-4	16	TGCGCCAGCAGCTTAAATGGTCCGGGACAGGGGAAGAAACTGTTTTTT	CASSLNGPGQGKKLFF
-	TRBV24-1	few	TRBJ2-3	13	TGTGCCACCAGTGATTCCTCAACAGATACGCAGTATTTT	CATSDSSTDTQYF
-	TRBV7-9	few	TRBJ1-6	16	TGTGCCAGCAGCTTATCAGATGGCAGGGCTAATTCACCCCTCCACTTT	CASSLSDGRANSPLHF
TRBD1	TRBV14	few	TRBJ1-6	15	TGTGCCAGCAGCCAAGTCGGGACAGGTATCTCACCCCTCCACTTT	CASSQVGTGISPLHF
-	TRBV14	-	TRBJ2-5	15	TGTGCCAGCAGCCGCAGGGATTTGGTCGTTGAGACCCAGTACTTC	CASSRRDLVVETQYF
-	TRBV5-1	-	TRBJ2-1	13	TGCGCCAGCAGCACGGTGGCTAACCTTGAGCAGTTCTTC	CASSTVANLEQFF